This T cell receptor (beta chain) appears in the sequencing data of a study of TIL therapy for anti-PD-1-resistant metastatic lung cancer. Study background: Tumors carried a median 1.5 non-synonymous mutations per megabase.

The time point here: pre-treatment sample, taken before nivolumab and TIL therapy. The immunoSEQ assay was v3. This table comes from immunoSEQ multiplex PCR, and its TCRdb copy is limited to in-frame clones, with some not included. The sample carries about 60,000 clones, roughly two thirds recorded once. V was shortened by 7 bases and J by 5 bases, with 15 bases between the two germline ends. Germline lookup yields CDR1 SQVTM and CDR2 ANQGSEA. The CDR3 sequence is 12 residues long. The sample here was blood, taken at baseline. The chain joins TRBV29-1 to TRBJ2-7; D is possibly TRBD2 (5 bases). This receptor was obtained from a person between 25 and 80 years old with non-small cell lung cancer. CDR3 nucleotide sequence: TGCAGCGCTGCCTGGAGAGGGAACGAGCAGTACTTC. This gives the protein CSAAWRGNEQYF.